The entry below describes one T cell receptor beta chain. What it recognizes is unknown. TCRdb's copy holds only in-frame clones and misses some; the assay was immunoSEQ multiplex PCR. The data hold 60,000 to 80,000 clones, with 90% observed a single time. The data were taken from a study of graft-versus-host responses after intestinal transplantation. Across the whole study: Transplant recipients had multivisceral, liver-intestinal, or isolated intestinal grafts.

V lost 1 base, J lost 4 bases, and 13 bases lay in between. The CDR3 runs to 15 residues. Germline assignment: CDR1 SGHVS and CDR2 FNYEAQ. The V call is TRBV7-6, the J call TRBJ1-2; D not certain. Sequenced material: unstimulated CD8+ T cells sorted from spleen or lymph node cells, taken before intestinal transplant. The TCR comes from a human donor who received an intestinal transplant. The CDR3 region is CASSLGLSNTYGYTF. DNA of the CDR3: TGTGCCAGCAGCTTAGGACTTTCCAATACCTATGGCTACACCTTC.